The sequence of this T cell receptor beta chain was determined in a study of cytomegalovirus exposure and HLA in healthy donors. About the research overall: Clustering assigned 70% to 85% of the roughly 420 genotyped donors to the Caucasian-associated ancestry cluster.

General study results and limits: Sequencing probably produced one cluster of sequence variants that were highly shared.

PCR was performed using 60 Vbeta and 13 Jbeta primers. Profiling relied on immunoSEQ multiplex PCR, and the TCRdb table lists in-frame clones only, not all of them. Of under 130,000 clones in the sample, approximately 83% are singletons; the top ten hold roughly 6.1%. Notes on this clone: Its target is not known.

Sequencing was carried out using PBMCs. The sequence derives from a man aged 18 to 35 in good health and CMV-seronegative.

The CDR3 nucleotides are TGTGCCAGCAGTGAATCCAGGGGGAGAGGGTACACCTTC. This encodes CASSESRGRGYTF. V usage is TRBV6-5 and J usage is TRBJ1-2, with 7 bases that match TRBD1. With 5 bases clipped from V and 11 bases from J, the junction kept 11 bases outside the gene matches. CDR3 length: 13 amino acids. The germline V gene encodes CDR1 MNHEY and CDR2 SVGAGI.